The 14 T cell receptor beta chains given below trace back to one sample, sequenced in a study of a mutant IDH1 vaccine in newly diagnosed glioma. TCRdb's table, derived via immunoSEQ multiplex PCR, lists solely in-frame clones and lacks some. The sample includes more than 50,000 clones, 80% to 90% of them seen just once. Time point denoted: baseline, week 1 (first vaccination visit). Specified treatment: pre-vaccination baseline after standard-of-care therapy. The source was PBMCs, collected from a glioma patient treated with radiotherapy, temozolomide or both. These receptors were taken from a man aged 25-45 years with glioma.

The chain has TRBV9 and TRBJ1-2; a possible D gene is TRBD1 (6 bases). CDR1 and CDR2 from the germline V gene are SGDLS and YYNGEE. The CDR3 is 11 residues long. V was pared by 3 bases and J by 11 bases, with 11 bases between. CDR3 protein: CASSDTGKYTF. The CDR3 DNA reads TGTGCCAGCAGCGACACAGGGAAATACACCTTC.

This chain uses TRBV10-2 with TRBJ2-7; 7 positions agree with TRBD1. V gave up 6 bases and J gave up 4 bases; unmatched junction bases: 9. The CDR3 runs 14 residues. The germline gives CDR1 WSHSY, CDR2 SAAADI. CDR3 DNA sequence: TGCGCCAGCAGGCGCACAGGGGAAGCTTACGAGCAGTACTTC. Translating it yields CASRRTGEAYEQYF.

In this sample, this clone turned up once. The chain employs TRBV5-1 and TRBJ1-2; D is uncertain. The CDR3 sequence is 13 residues long. Trimming stripped 0 bases from V and 2 bases from J, with 5 bases between. From germline, CDR1 is SGHRS and CDR2 YFSETQ. The CDR3 sequence: CASSLDQNYGYTF. In DNA, the CDR3 is TGCGCCAGCAGCTTGGACCAAAACTATGGCTACACCTTC. Drawing the rest from reference TRBV5-1 and TRBJ1-2, the complete variable domain is KAGVTQTPRYLIKTRGQQVTLSCSPISGHRSVSWYQQTPGQGLQFLFEYFSETQRNKGNFPGRFSGRQFSNSRSEMNVSTLELGDSALYLCASSLDQNYGYTFGSGTRLTVV.

V usage is TRBV5-6 and J usage is TRBJ1-3, with a possible D match to TRBD1 (5 bases). V lost 2 bases to trimming and J lost 7 bases, with 10 bases between them. Germline CDR1 reads SGHDT; CDR2 reads YYEEEE. The length of the CDR3 is 13 residues. The CDR3 spells CASSLPGWNTIYF. CDR3 DNA: TGTGCCAGCAGCTTACCAGGGTGGAACACCATATATTTT. The entire variable domain, with the rest obtained from reference TRBV5-6 and TRBJ1-3, is as follows: DAGVTQSPTHLIKTRGQQVTLRCSPKSGHDTVSWYQQALGQGPQFIFQYYEEEERQRGNFPDRFSGHQFPNYSSELNVNALLLGDSALYLCASSLPGWNTIYFGEGSWLTVV.

The rearrangement uses TRBV7-9 and TRBJ2-1; D gene uncertain. The V gene lost 1 base and the J gene lost 9 bases, with 7 bases spanning the gap. This CDR3 spans 12 amino acids. Germline CDR1 and CDR2: SEHNR and FQNEAQ (reference sequence). CDR3 amino acids: CASSLEGTEQFF. CDR3 nucleotide sequence: TGTGCCAGCAGCTTAGAGGGAACTGAGCAGTTCTTC. Full variable domain (missing parts from reference TRBV7-9 and TRBJ2-1): DTGVSQNPRHKITKRGQNVTFRCDPISEHNRLYWYRQTLGQGPEFLTYFQNEAQLEKSRLLSDRFSAERPKGSFSTLEIQRTEQGDSAMYLCASSLEGTEQFFGPGTRLTVL.

The rearrangement uses TRBV27 and TRBJ1-1; D remains unclear. The CDR3 is 14 amino acids. V gave up 2 bases and J gave up 11 bases, with 18 bases separating them. Germline V gives CDR1 MNHEY, CDR2 SMNVEV (reference sequence). The DNA of the CDR3 is TGTGCCAGCAGTTTAGGGCTGAAGGCGAAGATCGCTTTCTTT. This encodes CASSLGLKAKIAFF.

This chain connects TRBV19 to TRBJ2-3, with D uncertain. The CDR3 consists of 14 residues. V lost 7 bases to trimming and J lost 7 bases, with 18 bases between them. Per the germline V gene, CDR1 is LNHDA and CDR2 is SQIVND (reference sequence). This CDR3 is CASIKYGAGHTQYF. The CDR3 nucleotides read TGTGCCAGTATAAAGTACGGTGCAGGTCATACGCAGTATTTT.

This clone was observed a few times. The chain uses TRBV7-2 and TRBJ1-5, with D hard to call. Trimming pared 1 base from V and 1 base from J, leaving 8 bases between. Germline V lookup: CDR1 SGHTA, CDR2 FQGNSA. The CDR3 sequence is 15 residues long. CDR3 residues: CASSLGRASNQPQHF. The CDR3, as DNA: TGTGCCAGCAGCTTAGGGCGGGCAAGCAATCAGCCCCAGCATTTT. The whole variable domain, filled in from reference TRBV7-2 and TRBJ1-5, reads GAGVSQSPSNKVTEKGKDVELRCDPISGHTALYWYRQSLGQGLEFLIYFQGNSAPDKSGLPSDRFSAERTGGSVSTLTIQRTQQEDSAVYLCASSLGRASNQPQHFGDGTRLSIL.

The rearrangement uses TRBV15 and TRBJ2-1; D could derive from TRBD1 or TRBD2 (5 bases each). Per germline, CDR1 LNHNV and CDR2 YYDKDF (reference sequence). The V end was cut by 8 bases, the J end by 6 bases, with 14 bases between. CDR3 length equals 13 residues. CDR3 in amino acids: CATYPGAGNEQFF. CDR3 bases: TGTGCCACCTATCCCGGGGCCGGCAATGAGCAGTTCTTC.

The chain joins TRBV19 to TRBJ1-2; 10 bases fit TRBD1. V trimming: 4 bases; J trimming: 4 bases; junction bases outside the gene matches: 6. Germline loops: CDR1 LNHDA, CDR2 SQIVND (reference sequence). The CDR3 totals 15 residues. The CDR3, as DNA: TGTGCCAGTAGTACGGGACAGGGGCCCTCCTATGGCTACACCTTC. Translated: CASSTGQGPSYGYTF.

This chain links TRBV11-3 with TRBJ2-2; unclear D gene. The CDR3 consists of 15 residues. CDR1 SGHNT and CDR2 YENEEA come from the germline V gene. Trimming took 3 bases from V and 7 from J, leaving 15 bases between them. The CDR3 here is CASSLRNQVNGELFF. The CDR3 DNA reads as TGTGCCAGCAGCTTGAGAAATCAGGTCAACGGGGAGCTGTTTTTT.

The chain recombines TRBV5-1 with TRBJ2-5; 10 bases match TRBD2. V lost 3 bases, J lost 1 base, and 3 bases stayed unmatched. The CDR3 has 15 amino acids. Germline CDR1 is SGHRS and CDR2 is YFSETQ. The CDR3 loop reads CASSWSGGGQETQYF. The CDR3 DNA follows: TGCGCCAGCAGCTGGAGCGGGGGGGGCCAAGAGACCCAGTACTTC.

This clone is a singleton in its sample. The chain is built from TRBV5-1 and TRBJ2-7; D possibly corresponds to TRBD2 (6 bases). CDR3 length equals 13 residues. Germline CDR1 reads SGHRS; CDR2 reads YFSETQ. V was trimmed by 0 bases and J by 5 bases, leaving 9 bases between them. The CDR3 nucleotides read TGCGCCAGCAGCTTGGTGCCGGGAGACGAGCAGTACTTC. This encodes CASSLVPGDEQYF.

The chain has TRBV4-1 and TRBJ2-7, with no clear D. The CDR3 consists of 17 residues. V lost 0 bases, J lost 3 bases, and 18 bases lay in between. The germline CDR1 and CDR2 sequences are MGHRA and YSYEKL. The CDR3, as DNA: TGCGCCAGCAGCCAAGAGTATGGGATGTCCCCAATCTACGAGCAGTACTTC. This codes for CASSQEYGMSPIYEQYF.